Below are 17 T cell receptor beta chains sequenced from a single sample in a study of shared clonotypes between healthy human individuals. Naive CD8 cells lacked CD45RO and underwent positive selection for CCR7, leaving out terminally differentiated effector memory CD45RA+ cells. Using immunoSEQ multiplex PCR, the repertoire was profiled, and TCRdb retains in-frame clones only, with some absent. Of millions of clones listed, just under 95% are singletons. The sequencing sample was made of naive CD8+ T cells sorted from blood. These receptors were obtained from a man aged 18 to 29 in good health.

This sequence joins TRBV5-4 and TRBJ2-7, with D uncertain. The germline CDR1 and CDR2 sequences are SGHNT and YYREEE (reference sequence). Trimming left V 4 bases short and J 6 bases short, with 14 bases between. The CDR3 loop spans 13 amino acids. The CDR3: CASSPANGPEQYF. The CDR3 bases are TGTGCCAGCAGCCCCGCGAACGGTCCCGAGCAGTACTTC.

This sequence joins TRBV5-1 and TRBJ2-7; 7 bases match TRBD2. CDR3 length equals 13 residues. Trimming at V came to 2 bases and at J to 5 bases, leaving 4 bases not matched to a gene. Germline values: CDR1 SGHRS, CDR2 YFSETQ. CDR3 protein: CASSFGTIDEQYF. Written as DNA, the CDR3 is TGCGCCAGCAGCTTTGGGACTATCGACGAGCAGTACTTC.

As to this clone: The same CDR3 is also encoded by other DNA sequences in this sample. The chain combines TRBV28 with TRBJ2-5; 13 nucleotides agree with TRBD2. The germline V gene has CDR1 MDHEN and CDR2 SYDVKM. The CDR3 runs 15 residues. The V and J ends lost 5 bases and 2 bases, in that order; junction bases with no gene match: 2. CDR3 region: CASSPTSGGQETQYF. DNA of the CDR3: TGTGCCAGCAGTCCGACTAGCGGGGGGCAAGAGACCCAGTACTTC.

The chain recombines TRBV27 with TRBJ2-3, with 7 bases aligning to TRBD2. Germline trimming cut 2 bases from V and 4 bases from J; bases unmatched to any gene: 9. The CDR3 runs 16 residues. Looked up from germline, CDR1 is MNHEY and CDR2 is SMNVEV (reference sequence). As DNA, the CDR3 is TGTGCCAGCAGTTTAGTATACGGCGGGAGCGCAGATACGCAGTATTTT. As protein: CASSLVYGGSADTQYF.

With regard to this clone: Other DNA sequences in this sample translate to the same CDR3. CDR3 sequence reads: CASRLAGDSYNEQFF. The CDR3 DNA is TGCGCCAGCAGATTAGCGGGGGATTCTTACAATGAGCAGTTCTTC. The gene calls are TRBV5-1 and TRBJ2-1; 9 nucleotides align to TRBD2. From germline, CDR1 is SGHRS and CDR2 YFSETQ. Trimming removed 5 bases from V and 4 bases from J; junction bases left unmatched: 7. CDR3 size: 15 residues.

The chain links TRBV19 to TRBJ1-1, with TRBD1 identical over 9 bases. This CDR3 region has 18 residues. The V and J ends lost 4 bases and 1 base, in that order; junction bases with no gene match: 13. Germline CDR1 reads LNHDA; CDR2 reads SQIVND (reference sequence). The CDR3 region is CASSNVVRQGVGNTEAFF. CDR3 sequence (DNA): TGTGCCAGTAGTAACGTCGTAAGACAGGGGGTTGGGAACACTGAAGCTTTCTTT.

The CDR3 DNA reads TGTGCCAGCAGCCCACCTAGCGGTTCCACAGATACGCAGTATTTT. It specifies CASSPPSGSTDTQYF. The chain couples TRBV7-9 to TRBJ2-3; 7 nucleotides align to TRBD2. V shed 5 bases, J shed 2 bases, and the junction held 7 bases outside the gene matches. This CDR3 region has 15 residues. The germline CDR1 and CDR2 sequences are SEHNR and FQNEAQ (reference sequence).

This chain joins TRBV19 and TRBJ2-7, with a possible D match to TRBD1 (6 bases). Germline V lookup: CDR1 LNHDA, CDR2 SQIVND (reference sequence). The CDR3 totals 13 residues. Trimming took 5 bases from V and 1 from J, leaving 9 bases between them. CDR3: CASSQGFSYEQYF. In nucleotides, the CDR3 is TGTGCCAGTAGTCAGGGGTTTTCCTACGAGCAGTACTTC.

The CDR3 sequence: CASSSGTGKNIQYF. Written as DNA, the CDR3 is TGTGCCAGCAGCTCCGGGACTGGCAAAAACATTCAGTACTTC. This rearrangement joins TRBV13 to TRBJ2-4; tentative D call: TRBD2 (6 bases). The V end lost 4 bases, the J end lost 3 bases, and 10 bases lay between the germline ends. The germline CDR1 and CDR2 sequences are PRHDT and FYEKMQ (reference sequence). The CDR3 runs 14 residues.

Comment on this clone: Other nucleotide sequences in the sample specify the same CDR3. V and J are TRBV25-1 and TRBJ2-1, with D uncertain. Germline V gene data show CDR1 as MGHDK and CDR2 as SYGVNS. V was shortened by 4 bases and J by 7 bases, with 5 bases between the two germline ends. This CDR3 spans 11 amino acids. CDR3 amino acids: CASSGYNEQFF. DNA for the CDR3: TGTGCCAGCAGTGGTTATAATGAGCAGTTCTTC.

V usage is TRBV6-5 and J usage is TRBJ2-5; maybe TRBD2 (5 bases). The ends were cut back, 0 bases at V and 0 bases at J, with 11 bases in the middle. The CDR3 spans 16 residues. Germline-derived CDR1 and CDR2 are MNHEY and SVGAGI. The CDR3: CASSYSGETYQETQYF. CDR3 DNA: TGTGCCAGCAGTTACTCCGGGGAGACGTACCAAGAGACCCAGTACTTC.

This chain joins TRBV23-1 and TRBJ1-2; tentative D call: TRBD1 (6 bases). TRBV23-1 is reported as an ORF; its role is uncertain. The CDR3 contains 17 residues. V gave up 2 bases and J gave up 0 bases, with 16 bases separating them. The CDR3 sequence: CASSQHREKNANYGYTF. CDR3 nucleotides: TGCGCCAGCAGTCAACACAGGGAAAAAAACGCTAACTATGGCTACACCTTC.

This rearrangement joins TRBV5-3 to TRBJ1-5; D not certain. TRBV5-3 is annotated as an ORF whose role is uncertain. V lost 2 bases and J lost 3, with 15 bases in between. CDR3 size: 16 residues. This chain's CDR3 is CARSFSDGPDNQPQHF. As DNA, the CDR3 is TGTGCCAGAAGCTTTTCCGACGGACCGGACAATCAGCCCCAGCATTTT.

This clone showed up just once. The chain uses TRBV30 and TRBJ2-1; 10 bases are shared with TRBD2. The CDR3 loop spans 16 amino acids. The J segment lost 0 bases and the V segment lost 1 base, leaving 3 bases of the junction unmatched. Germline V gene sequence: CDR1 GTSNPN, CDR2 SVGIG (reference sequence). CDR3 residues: CAWSGLAGASYNEQFF. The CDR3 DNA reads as TGTGCCTGGAGTGGACTAGCGGGTGCCTCCTACAATGAGCAGTTCTTC.

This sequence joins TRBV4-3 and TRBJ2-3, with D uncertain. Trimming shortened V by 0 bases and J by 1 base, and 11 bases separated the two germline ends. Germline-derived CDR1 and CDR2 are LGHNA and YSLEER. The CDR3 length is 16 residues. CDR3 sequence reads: CASSQDRAGGTDTQYF. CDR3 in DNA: TGCGCCAGCAGCCAAGATCGGGCAGGCGGCACAGATACGCAGTATTTT.

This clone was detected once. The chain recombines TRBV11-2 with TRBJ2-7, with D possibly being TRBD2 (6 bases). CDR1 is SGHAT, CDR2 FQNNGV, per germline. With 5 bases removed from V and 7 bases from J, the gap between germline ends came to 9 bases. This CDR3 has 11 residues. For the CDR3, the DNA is TGTGCCAGCAGCGCCCGGGAGGAGCAGTACTTC. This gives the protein CASSAREEQYF.

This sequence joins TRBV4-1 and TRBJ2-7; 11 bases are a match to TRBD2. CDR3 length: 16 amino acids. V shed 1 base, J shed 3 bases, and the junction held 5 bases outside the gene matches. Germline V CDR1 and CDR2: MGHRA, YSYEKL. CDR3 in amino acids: CASSQGTSGSGYEQYF. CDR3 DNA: TGCGCCAGCAGCCAAGGGACTAGCGGGTCGGGCTACGAGCAGTACTTC.